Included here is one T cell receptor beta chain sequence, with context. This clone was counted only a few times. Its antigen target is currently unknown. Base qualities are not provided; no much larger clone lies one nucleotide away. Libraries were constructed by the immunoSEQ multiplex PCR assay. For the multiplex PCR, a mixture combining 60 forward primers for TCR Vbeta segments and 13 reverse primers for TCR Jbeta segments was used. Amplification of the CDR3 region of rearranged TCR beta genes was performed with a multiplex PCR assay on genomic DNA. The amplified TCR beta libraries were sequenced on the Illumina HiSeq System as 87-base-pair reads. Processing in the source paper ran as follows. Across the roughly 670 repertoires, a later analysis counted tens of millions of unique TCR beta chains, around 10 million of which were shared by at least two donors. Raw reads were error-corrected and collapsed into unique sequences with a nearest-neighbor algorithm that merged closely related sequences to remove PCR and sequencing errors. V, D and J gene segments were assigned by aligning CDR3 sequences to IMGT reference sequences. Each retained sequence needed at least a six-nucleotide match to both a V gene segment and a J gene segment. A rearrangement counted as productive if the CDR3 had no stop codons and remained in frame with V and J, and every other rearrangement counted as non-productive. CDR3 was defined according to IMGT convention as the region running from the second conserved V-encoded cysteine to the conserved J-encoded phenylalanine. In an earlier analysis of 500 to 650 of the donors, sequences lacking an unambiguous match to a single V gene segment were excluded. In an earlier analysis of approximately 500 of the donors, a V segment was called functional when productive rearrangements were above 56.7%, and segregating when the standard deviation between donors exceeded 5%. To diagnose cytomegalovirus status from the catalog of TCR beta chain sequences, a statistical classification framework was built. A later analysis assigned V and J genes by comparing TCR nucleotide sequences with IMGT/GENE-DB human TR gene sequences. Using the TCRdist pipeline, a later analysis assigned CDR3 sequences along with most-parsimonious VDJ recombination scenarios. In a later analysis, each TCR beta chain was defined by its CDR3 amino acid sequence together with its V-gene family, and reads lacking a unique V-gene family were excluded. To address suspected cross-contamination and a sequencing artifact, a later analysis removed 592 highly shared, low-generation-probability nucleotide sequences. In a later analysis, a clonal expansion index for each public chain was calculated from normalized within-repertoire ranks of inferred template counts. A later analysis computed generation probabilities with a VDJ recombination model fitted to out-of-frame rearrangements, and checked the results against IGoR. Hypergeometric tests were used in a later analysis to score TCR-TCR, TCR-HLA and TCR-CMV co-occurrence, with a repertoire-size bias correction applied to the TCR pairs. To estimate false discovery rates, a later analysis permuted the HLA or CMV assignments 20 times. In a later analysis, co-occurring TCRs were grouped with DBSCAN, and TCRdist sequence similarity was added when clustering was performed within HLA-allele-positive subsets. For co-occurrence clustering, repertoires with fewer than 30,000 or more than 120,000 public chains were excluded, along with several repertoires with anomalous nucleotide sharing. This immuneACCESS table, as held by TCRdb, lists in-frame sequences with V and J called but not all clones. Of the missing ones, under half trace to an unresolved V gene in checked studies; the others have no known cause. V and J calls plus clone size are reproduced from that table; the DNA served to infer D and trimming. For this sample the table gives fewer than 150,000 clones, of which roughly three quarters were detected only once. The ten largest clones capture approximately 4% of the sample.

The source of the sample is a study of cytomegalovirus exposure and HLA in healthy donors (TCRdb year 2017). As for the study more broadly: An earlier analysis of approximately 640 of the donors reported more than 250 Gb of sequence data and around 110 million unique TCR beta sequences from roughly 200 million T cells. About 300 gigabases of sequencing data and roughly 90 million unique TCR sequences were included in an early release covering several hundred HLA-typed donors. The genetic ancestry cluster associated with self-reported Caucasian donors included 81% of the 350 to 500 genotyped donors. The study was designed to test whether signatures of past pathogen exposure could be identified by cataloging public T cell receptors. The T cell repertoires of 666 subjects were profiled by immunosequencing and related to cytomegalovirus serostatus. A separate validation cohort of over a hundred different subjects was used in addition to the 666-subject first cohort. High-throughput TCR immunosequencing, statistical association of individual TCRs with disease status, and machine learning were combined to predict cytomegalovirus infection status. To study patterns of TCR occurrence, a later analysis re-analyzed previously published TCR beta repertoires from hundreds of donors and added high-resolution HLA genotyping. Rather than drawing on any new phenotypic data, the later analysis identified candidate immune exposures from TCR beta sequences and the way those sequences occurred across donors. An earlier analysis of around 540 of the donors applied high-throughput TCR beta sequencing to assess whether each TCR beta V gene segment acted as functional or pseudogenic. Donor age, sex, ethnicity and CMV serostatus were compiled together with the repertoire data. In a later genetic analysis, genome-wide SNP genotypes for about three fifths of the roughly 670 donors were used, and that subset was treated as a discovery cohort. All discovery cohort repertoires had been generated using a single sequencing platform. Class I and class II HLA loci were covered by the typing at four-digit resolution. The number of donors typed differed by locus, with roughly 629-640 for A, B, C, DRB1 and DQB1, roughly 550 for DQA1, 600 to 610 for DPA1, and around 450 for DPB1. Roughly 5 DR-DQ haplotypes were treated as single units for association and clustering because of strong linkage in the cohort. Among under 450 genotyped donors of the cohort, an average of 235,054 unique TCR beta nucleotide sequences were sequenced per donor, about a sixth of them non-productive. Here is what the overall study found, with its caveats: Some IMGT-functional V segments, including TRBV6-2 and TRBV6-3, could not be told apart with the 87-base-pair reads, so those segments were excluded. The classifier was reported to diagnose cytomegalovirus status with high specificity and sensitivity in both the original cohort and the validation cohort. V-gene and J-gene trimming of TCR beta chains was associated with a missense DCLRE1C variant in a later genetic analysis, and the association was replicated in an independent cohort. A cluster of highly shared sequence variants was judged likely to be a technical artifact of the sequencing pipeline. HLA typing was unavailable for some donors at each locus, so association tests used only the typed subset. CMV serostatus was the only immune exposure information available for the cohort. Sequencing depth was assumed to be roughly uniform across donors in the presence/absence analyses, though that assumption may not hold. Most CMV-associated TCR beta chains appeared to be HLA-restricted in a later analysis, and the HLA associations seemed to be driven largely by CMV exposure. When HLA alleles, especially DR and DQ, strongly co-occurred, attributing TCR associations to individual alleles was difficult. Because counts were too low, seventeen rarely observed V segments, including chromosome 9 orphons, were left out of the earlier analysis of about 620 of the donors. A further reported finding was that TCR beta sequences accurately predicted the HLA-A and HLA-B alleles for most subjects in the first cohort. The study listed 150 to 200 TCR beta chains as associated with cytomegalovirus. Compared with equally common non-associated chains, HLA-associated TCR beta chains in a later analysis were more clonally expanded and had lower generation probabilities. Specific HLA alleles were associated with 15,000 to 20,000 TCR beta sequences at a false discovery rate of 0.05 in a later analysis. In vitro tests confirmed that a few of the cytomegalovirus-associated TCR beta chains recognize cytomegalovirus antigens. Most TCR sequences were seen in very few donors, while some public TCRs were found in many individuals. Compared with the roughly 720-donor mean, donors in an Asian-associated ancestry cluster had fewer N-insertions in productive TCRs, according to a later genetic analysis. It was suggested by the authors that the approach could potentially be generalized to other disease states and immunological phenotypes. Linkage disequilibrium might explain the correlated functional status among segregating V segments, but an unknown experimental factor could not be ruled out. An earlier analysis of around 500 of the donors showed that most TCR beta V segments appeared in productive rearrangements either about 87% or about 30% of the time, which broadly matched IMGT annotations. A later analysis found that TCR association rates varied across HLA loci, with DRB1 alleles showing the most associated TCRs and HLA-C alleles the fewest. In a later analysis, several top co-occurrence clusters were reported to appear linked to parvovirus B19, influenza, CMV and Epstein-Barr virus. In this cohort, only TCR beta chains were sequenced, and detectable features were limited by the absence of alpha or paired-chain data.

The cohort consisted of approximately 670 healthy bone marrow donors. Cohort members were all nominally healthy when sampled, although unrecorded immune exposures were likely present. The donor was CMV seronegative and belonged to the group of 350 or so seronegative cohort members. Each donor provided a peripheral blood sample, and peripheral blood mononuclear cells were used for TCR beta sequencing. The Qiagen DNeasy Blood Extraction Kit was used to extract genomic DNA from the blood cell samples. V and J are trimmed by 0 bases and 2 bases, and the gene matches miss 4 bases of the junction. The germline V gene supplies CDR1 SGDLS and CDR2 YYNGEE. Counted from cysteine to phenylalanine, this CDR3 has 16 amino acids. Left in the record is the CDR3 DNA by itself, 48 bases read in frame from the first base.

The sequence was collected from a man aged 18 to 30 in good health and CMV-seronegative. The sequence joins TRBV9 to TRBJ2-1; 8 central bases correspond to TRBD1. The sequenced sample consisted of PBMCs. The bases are TGTGCCAGCAGCGTAGACGGGACAGGAACCTACAATGAGCAGTTCTTC. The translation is CASSVDGTGTYNEQFF.